The 2 T cell receptor beta chains below all came from one sample that was sequenced in a study of cytomegalovirus exposure and HLA in healthy donors. Primers: 60 Vbeta forward and 13 Jbeta reverse. Generated by immunoSEQ multiplex PCR, the TCRdb table keeps only in-frame clones and is missing some. The table shows about 200,000 clones, with about 80% occurring only once. Sequencing was carried out using PBMCs. These receptors came from a woman younger than 45 in good health and CMV-seronegative.

The V and J genes are TRBV4-1 and TRBJ2-3, with TRBD2 identical over 10 bases. The V segment lost 3 bases and the J segment 3 bases; nucleotides outside the gene matches: 9. This CDR3 region has 17 residues. CDR1 and CDR2 from the germline V gene are MGHRA and YSYEKL. CDR3 bases: TGCGCCAGCAGCCAGCAGCGGGGGGGCGGGGGGACAGATACGCAGTATTTT. Translating gives CASSQQRGGGGTDTQYF.

The chain joins TRBV30 to TRBJ1-1; a possible D gene is TRBD1 (6 bases). Germline loops: CDR1 GTSNPN, CDR2 SVGIG (reference sequence). V lost 5 bases and J 5 bases, leaving 15 bases between the germline ends. CDR3 size: 13 residues. The CDR3 reads CAWARQVSTEAFF. In DNA, the CDR3 is TGTGCCTGGGCCCGACAGGTCTCGACTGAAGCTTTCTTT.